This T cell receptor beta chain was sequenced in a study of CD8 T cells in ankylosing spondylitis. TCRdb reanalysed the 5' RACE reads using MiXCR and keeps one entry per CDR3 protein. The sample comprises fewer than 750,000 distinct CDR3 sequences, roughly 19% of which are singletons, and 19% rests with the top ten. The CDR3 runs 15 residues. The V end was cut by 6 bases, the J end by 1 base, with 13 bases between. CDR1 is SGHTA, CDR2 FQGTGA, per germline. Study conclusions and caveats: From matched ankylosing spondylitis synovial fluid, disease-linked clones were reportedly recovered at significantly enriched levels. A motif in TCR beta, a set of roughly 8 highly homologous variants, appeared characteristic of ankylosing spondylitis blood.

About this clonotype: Its target is unknown.

The rearrangement links TRBV7-3 to TRBJ1-5, with TRBD1 as a possible D gene (6 bases). The sequencing input was blood, either unsorted or a sorted T cell fraction (not recorded which). This receptor was taken from a male donor with ankylosing spondylitis. This CDR3 is CASSRGGGSNQPQHF. The CDR3 DNA reads as TGTGCCAGCAGTCGAGGGGGGGGAAGCAATCAGCCCCAGCATTTT. Full variable domain (remainder filled in from reference TRBV7-3 and TRBJ1-5): GAGVSQTPSNKVTEKGKYVELRCDPISGHTALYWYRQSLGQGPEFLIYFQGTGAADDSGLPNDRFFAVRPEGSVSTLKIQRTERGDSAVYLCASSRGGGSNQPQHFGDGTRLSIL.